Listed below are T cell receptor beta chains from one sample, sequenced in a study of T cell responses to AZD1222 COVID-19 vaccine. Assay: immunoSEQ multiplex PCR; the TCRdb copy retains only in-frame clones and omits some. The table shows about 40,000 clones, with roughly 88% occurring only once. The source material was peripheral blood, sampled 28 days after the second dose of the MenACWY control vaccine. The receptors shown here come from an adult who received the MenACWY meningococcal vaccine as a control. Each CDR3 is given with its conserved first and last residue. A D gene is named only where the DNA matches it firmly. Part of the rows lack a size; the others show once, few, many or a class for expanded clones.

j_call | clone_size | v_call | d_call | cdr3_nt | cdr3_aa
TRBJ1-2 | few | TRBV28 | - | TGTGCCAGCAGTTTATTGGCGGCGAACTATGGCTACACCTTC | CASSLLAANYGYTF
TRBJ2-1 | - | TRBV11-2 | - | TGTGCCAGCATGTCCGGGGAGGACAATGAGCAGTTCTTC | CASMSGEDNEQFF
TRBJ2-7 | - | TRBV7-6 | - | TGTGCCAGCAGCTTGGTTTACAGGGTAACGGACGAGCAGTACTTC | CASSLVYRVTDEQYF
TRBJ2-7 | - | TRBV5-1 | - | TGCGCCAGCAGCTTGGGTGGCGGAGGCTCCTACGAGCAGTACTTC | CASSLGGGGSYEQYF
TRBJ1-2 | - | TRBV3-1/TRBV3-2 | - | TGTGCCAGCAGCCAAGGGCGGGGCCCACACTCTAACTATGGCTACACCTTC | CASSQGRGPHSNYGYTF
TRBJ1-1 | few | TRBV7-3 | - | TGTGCCAGCAGTCTAGGGTCAAACACTGAAGCTTTCTTT | CASSLGSNTEAFF
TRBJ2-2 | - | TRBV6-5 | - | TGTGCCAGCACCCGAACAGGGACCGGGGAGCTGTTTTTT | CASTRTGTGELFF
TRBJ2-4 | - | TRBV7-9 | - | TGTGCCAGCAGCTTCGAGGTAGCCAAAAACATTCAGTACTTC | CASSFEVAKNIQYF
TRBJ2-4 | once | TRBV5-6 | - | TGTGCCAGCAGCACAAACGCCGGGCTTAAAGGTAGTCAGTACTTC | CASSTNAGLKGSQYF
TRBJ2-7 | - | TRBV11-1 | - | TGTGCCAGCAGCTTGACAGGAGTCGGAGAGGAATACTTC | CASSLTGVGEEYF
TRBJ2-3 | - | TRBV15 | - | TGTGCCACCAAAAGAGGGGGTCTCTTGAAAGGGACAGATACGCAGTATTTT | CATKRGGLLKGTDTQYF
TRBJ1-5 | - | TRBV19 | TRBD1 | TGTGCCAGTAGTCCCCAGGGGGCGCGGGGCAATCAGCCCCAGCATTTT | CASSPQGARGNQPQHF
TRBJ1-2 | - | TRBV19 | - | TGTGCCAGTAGTATCCACAGGGAGCTGGGCGGCTACACCTTC | CASSIHRELGGYTF
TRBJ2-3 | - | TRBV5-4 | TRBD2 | TGTGCCAGCAGGACTAGCGGGAGGGAACGCACAGATACGCAGTATTTT | CASRTSGRERTDTQYF
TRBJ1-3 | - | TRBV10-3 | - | TGTGCCATCAGTACCGCCTCTGGAAACACCATATATTTT | CAISTASGNTIYF
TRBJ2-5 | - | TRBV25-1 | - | TGTGCCAGCAGTGAATCTTCCCTGGGGGAGACCCAGTACTTC | CASSESSLGETQYF
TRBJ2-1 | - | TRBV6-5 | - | TGTGCCAGCAGTTATGGGGGGCTCTCCTACAATGAGCAGTTCTTC | CASSYGGLSYNEQFF
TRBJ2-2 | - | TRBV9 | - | TGTGCCAGCAGCGTGACTTCGAACACCGGGGAGCTGTTTTTT | CASSVTSNTGELFF
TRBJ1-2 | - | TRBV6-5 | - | TGTGCCAGCAGTAAACAGAACTATGGCTACACCTTC | CASSKQNYGYTF
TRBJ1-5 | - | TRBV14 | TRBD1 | TGTGCCAGCAGCCATCCCGGACAGGGAGGCAATCAGCCCCAGCATTTT | CASSHPGQGGNQPQHF
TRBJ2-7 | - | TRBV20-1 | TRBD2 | TGCAGTGCTAGTGTAGCTAGCGGGAGGGCCTACGAGCAGTACTTC | CSASVASGRAYEQYF
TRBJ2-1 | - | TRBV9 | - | TGTGCCAGCAGCGTCGCCAGCAGCTCCTACAATGAGCAGTTCTTC | CASSVASSSYNEQFF
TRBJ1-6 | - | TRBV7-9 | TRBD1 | TGTGCCAGCAGACACAGGGGGTTACCCCTCCACTTT | CASRHRGLPLHF
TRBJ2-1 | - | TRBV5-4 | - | TGTGCCAGCAGCTCGTCAGCGATATCCTACAATGAGCAGTTCTTC | CASSSSAISYNEQFF
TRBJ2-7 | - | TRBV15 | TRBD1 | TGTGCCACCAGCAGAGATGTACAGGGGTACGAGCAGTACTTC | CATSRDVQGYEQYF
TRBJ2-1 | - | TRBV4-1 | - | TGCGCCAGCAGCCAAGAATTCTCGAGACCCAATGAGCAGTTCTTC | CASSQEFSRPNEQFF
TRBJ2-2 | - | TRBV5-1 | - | TGCGCCAGCAGCCCGGACTTTGCCGGGGAGCTGTTTTTT | CASSPDFAGELFF
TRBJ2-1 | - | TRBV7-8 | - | TGTGCCAGCAGCTCCCAGGGGCGGCAGGGTACTCATGAGCAGTTCTTC | CASSSQGRQGTHEQFF